This T cell receptor beta chain emerged from a study of T cell responses to AZD1222 COVID-19 vaccine. Study results and caveats: Females outnumbered males among donors, who were mostly white British; clonal diversity was possibly underestimated. Just 5 or 6 AZD1222 recipients tested seropositive at baseline.

Notes on this clone: Its antigen is not known.

The CDR3 is 17 amino acids. V lost 8 bases, J lost 5 bases, and 25 bases lay in between. Per the germline V gene, CDR1 is SNHLY and CDR2 is FYNNEI. The table came from immunoSEQ multiplex PCR; TCRdb's copy has only in-frame clones and leaves some out. The sample has 100,000 to 150,000 clones; 90% are singletons. The chain is built from TRBV2 and TRBJ2-1; D possibly matches TRBD1 or TRBD2 (5 bases each). Sequencing was performed on peripheral blood, taken on day 0 of AZD1222 vaccination. This sequence was found in an adult in good health. CDR3 bases: TGTGCCAGCCCAGGGCGGGCATCCCACTCTGGCGACAATGAGCAGTTCTTC. Translated: CASPGRASHSGDNEQFF.